Sequencing of this TCR beta chain was carried out in a study of T cell repertoires in aging, cancer and after chemotherapy. The CDR3 is made up of 14 amino acids. Trimming removed 7 bases at V and 5 bases at J, with 18 bases between. This clonotype has just a few counts. Rearranged V-D-J TRB sequences were amplified with a mixed TRB-A/B primer pool. MiXCR, run by TCRdb on the multiplex PCR reads, gives a single entry per CDR3 protein. The table has some 9,900 distinct CDR3 sequences, approximately 30% seen once. TCR beta rearrangements were amplified from peripheral blood genomic DNA. This sequence originates from a human donor in good health. The sequencing input was blood. This chain joins TRBV12-3 or TRBV12-4 and TRBJ2-7; D not certain. CDR3 bases: TGTGCCAGCACCGGGTCTAGTATTGCCCACGAGCAGTACTTC. Translated: CASTGSSIAHEQYF.